This T cell receptor (beta chain) was identified in a study of T cells in Graves' hyperthyroidism and ophthalmopathy. This clonotype was detected ten times or more. Its antigen is currently unknown. The CDR3 contains 13 residues. V trimming: 11 bases; J trimming: 7 bases; junction bases outside the gene matches: 8. The germline CDR1 and CDR2 sequences are ENHRY and SYGVKD. TCR beta CDR3 regions were amplified from RNA transcripts. An initial round of RT-PCR targeting the TCR CDR3 relied on the HTBI primer set. A single record per CDR3 protein comes from TCRdb applying MiXCR to the multiplex PCR reads. This table holds 450,000 to 550,000 distinct CDR3 sequences, approximately 24% found once. General study findings and limits: The model predicted ophthalmopathy a median approximately 6.3 months before onset. Most thyroid clonotypes with frequency above 0.001 were detected in blood.

Sequenced material: blood. The sequence was obtained from a woman in her twenties or thirties with Graves' ophthalmopathy. This chain connects TRBV10-3 to TRBJ2-2; 9 nucleotides line up with TRBD1. CDR3: CASGQGIGGELFF. CDR3 bases: TGTGCCTCAGGACAGGGGATCGGCGGGGAGCTGTTTTTT.